Listed below are T cell receptor beta chains from one sample, sequenced in a study of blood T cell repertoires in COVID-19. Some clones are missing from TCRdb's copy, which holds only in-frame ones; the method was immunoSEQ multiplex PCR. This table has fewer than 350,000 clones, 85% appearing once. Source material: PBMCs or T cells enriched from blood (not recorded which). All receptors come from a woman aged 25 to 39 who had been exposed to COVID-19. Both conserved end residues are part of each CDR3. A D gene is named only where the DNA matches it firmly.

J gene,V gene,D gene,CDR3 DNA,CDR3 protein
TRBJ2-5,TRBV23-1,TRBD1,TGCGCCAGCAGTCAACGTGGGACAGTAAATATCCACCAAGAGACCCAGTACTTC,CASSQRGTVNIHQETQYF
TRBJ2-3,TRBV3-1/TRBV3-2,-,TGTGCCAGCAGCCAAGGCCCACGCGGGGGCACAGATACGCAGTATTTT,CASSQGPRGGTDTQYF
TRBJ2-1,TRBV11-2,TRBD2,TGTGCCAGCAGCCCCCGAGTAGCGGGGATAGTTGGGAATGAGCAGTTCTTC,CASSPRVAGIVGNEQFF
TRBJ1-2,TRBV7-9,-,TGTGCCAGCATCCCACTCAGGGATTTAAACTATGGCTACACCTTC,CASIPLRDLNYGYTF
TRBJ1-5,TRBV6-5,TRBD1,TGTGCCAGCAGTTTCAGGGGGCATAGTTATAGGCCCCAGCATTTT,CASSFRGHSYRPQHF
TRBJ1-1,TRBV6-4,-,TGTGCCAGCAGTGACTCGGCGGCTAACACTGAAGCTTTCTTT,CASSDSAANTEAFF
TRBJ2-7,TRBV19,TRBD2,TGTGCCAGTAGTATTAAAAGCGGGAGGGGCGAGCAGTACTTC,CASSIKSGRGEQYF
TRBJ1-2,TRBV30,TRBD1,TGTGCCTGGAGTTTTATACAGGGGGCGAATGGCTACACCTTC,CAWSFIQGANGYTF
TRBJ2-1,TRBV30,TRBD2,TGTGCCTGGAAAGGATTTGGACTAGCGGGAGTCAATGAGCAGTTCTTC,CAWKGFGLAGVNEQFF
TRBJ1-1,TRBV7-9,-,TGTGCCAGCAGCCCCGTTTCCACTGAAGCTTTCTTT,CASSPVSTEAFF
TRBJ1-2,TRBV28,-,TGTGCCTCATGGCGGGACTATGGCTACACCTTC,CASWRDYGYTF
TRBJ2-5,TRBV15,-,TGTGCCACCAGCAGAGATGGCAAGATAGAGACCCAGTACTTC,CATSRDGKIETQYF
TRBJ2-1,TRBV27,TRBD2,TGTGCCAGCAGTTTACTCTCTAAACTAGCGGGAGGGTCCAATGAGCAGTTCTTC,CASSLLSKLAGGSNEQFF
TRBJ1-5,TRBV6-5,TRBD1,TGTGCCAGCAGTTATTCAGGGGGGCCCCAGCATTTT,CASSYSGGPQHF
TRBJ2-2,TRBV9,TRBD2,TGTGCCAGCAGCACCTCGACCTGGCTAGCGGGAGGTTTAGGGGAGCTGTTTTTT,CASSTSTWLAGGLGELFF
TRBJ1-3,TRBV5-6,TRBD1,TGTGCCAGCAGCTTAACAGGGGGAGGAAACACCATATATTTT,CASSLTGGGNTIYF
TRBJ2-3,TRBV4-2,TRBD2,TGTGCCAGCACCCCAAGCACTAGCGGGGGTGGAGATACGCAGTATTTT,CASTPSTSGGGDTQYF
TRBJ1-5,TRBV12-3/TRBV12-4,-,TGTGCCAGCAGTGGGACTGCCCATCAGCCCCAGCATTTT,CASSGTAHQPQHF
TRBJ1-2,TRBV11-2,-,TGTGCCAGCAGCTTAGGCGGCACTGGCTACACCTTC,CASSLGGTGYTF
TRBJ1-6,TRBV5-1,TRBD1,TGCGCCAGCAGCCCCCTACCCCGGGGACAGGGTTCTTACTCGGGTCCGGGGAGAGATTCACCCCTCCACTTT,CASSPLPRGQGSYSGPGRDSPLHF
TRBJ1-2,TRBV18,TRBD1,TGTGCCAGCTCACCAAGGGAACAGGGGGGCTTTGGCTACACCTTC,CASSPREQGGFGYTF
TRBJ2-7,TRBV19,TRBD1,TGTGCCAGTAGTAGGGATTCCGGGACAGACTACGAGCAGTACTTC,CASSRDSGTDYEQYF
TRBJ1-4,TRBV28,-,TGTGCCAGCAGAGACGCGGGGGGCGTTGAAAAACTGTTTTTT,CASRDAGGVEKLFF
TRBJ1-2,TRBV14,TRBD1,TGTGCCAGCAGCCACCTACCGGGACAGATTAACTATGGCTACACCTTC,CASSHLPGQINYGYTF
TRBJ2-7,TRBV6-1,TRBD1,TGTGCCAGCAGTGTCAGCGGACAGGGATCTGCCTACGAGCAGTACTTC,CASSVSGQGSAYEQYF
TRBJ1-1,TRBV3-1/TRBV3-2,TRBD1,TGTGCCAGCAGCCATCCCACAGGGGGTGAAGTGAACACTGAAGCTTTCTTT,CASSHPTGGEVNTEAFF
TRBJ1-4,TRBV30,TRBD1,TGTGCCTGGAGACCCCGTGGGACAGGGGGTCCTAATGAAAAACTGTTTTTT,CAWRPRGTGGPNEKLFF